Sequencing of this TCR beta chain was carried out in a study of T cells after yellow fever vaccination. As for the study in general: SMART-Seq v4 Ultra Low Input prepared libraries from low-cell fractions.

TCRdb processed the 5' RACE reads anew with MiXCR; each CDR3 protein has one entry. The sample has tens of thousands of distinct CDR3 sequences, approximately 4.7% seen once; the top ten hold around 45%. This clonotype came up many times. Antigen: not known. This CDR3 comprises 12 residues. V was shortened by 6 bases and J by 0 bases, with 9 bases between the two germline ends. Germline V gene lookup returns CDR1 SQVTM and CDR2 ANQGSEA. Findings of the study overall: CD4 and CD8 compartments shared a small share of clonotypes, likely from convergent recombination. Most primary-vaccination clones recurred post-booster (nearly 98% CD4, over 70% CD8).

Sequenced material: CD8+ T cells sorted from PBMCs, taken 5 days after the yellow fever booster vaccination. The chain uses TRBV29-1 and TRBJ2-7; D call uncertain. This sequence originates from a man aged 25-45 years who received the YFV17D yellow fever vaccine. The CDR3 region is CSVIIRSYEQYF. The CDR3 nucleotides read TGCAGCGTGATCATCCGCTCCTACGAGCAGTACTTC.